This TCR beta chain was identified during a study of blood T cell repertoires in COVID-19. Whole-study context: Whether acute or convalescent, the COVID-19 samples came from the United States, Italy and Spain.

As handled by the study authors: Nucleated cell number was recorded as an estimate derived from reference gene primer amplification. The table came from immunoSEQ multiplex PCR; TCRdb's copy has only in-frame clones and leaves some out. V, J and clone size are those of that table, while D and trimming were read from the DNA. The sample lists about 430,000 clones; about 90% were seen once. The receptor was isolated from a man younger than 35 with COVID-19, enrolled during active disease. Sequences were obtained from peripheral blood.

The CDR3 reads CASSETGDQPQHF. The CDR3 DNA follows: TGCGCCAGCAGTGAGACAGGGGATCAGCCCCAGCATTTT. The chain has TRBV10-1 and TRBJ1-5; 7 nucleotides agree with TRBD1. CDR3 length: 13 amino acids. V was pared by 2 bases and J by 5 bases, with 0 bases of the junction left unmatched. The germline CDR1 and CDR2 sequences are WNHNN and SYGVQD (reference sequence).